In its sample, the clone carrying this TCR beta chain was seen once. The data are from a study of blood T cell repertoires in COVID-19. Method: immunoSEQ multiplex PCR; TCRdb's copy keeps in-frame clones and lacks some. The data show about 250,000 clones, with 70% to 85% seen just once and more than 7% held by the top ten. The sequenced sample consisted of peripheral blood. This sequence was found in an elderly man with acute or convalescent COVID-19.

CDR3 region: CASSLGGASVTGNTIYF. The DNA of the CDR3 is TGTGCCAGCAGTCTCGGGGGGGCGTCCGTCACTGGAAACACCATATATTTT. J is TRBJ1-3 and V is TRBV6-2 or TRBV6-3, with D tentatively TRBD1 (6 bases). This CDR3 spans 17 amino acids. V lost 5 bases and J lost 2, with 19 bases in between. CDR1 and CDR2 from the germline V gene are MNHEY and SVGEGT.